Following are 6 T cell receptor beta chains from one sample sequenced in a study of cytomegalovirus exposure and HLA in healthy donors. A multiplex PCR was run with 60 Vbeta primers and 13 Jbeta primers. Using immunoSEQ multiplex PCR, the repertoire was profiled, and TCRdb retains in-frame clones only, with some absent. This table has around 150,000 clones, about two thirds appearing once. The sequenced sample was PBMCs. All receptors derive from a young man in good health and CMV-seropositive.

The J gene is TRBJ1-4, the V gene TRBV5-6, with TRBD1 as a possible D gene (5 bases). Per the germline V gene, CDR1 is SGHDT and CDR2 is YYEEEE. V was shortened by 0 bases and J by 15 bases, with 15 bases between the two germline ends. This CDR3 region has 13 residues. CDR3 sequence (DNA): TGTGCCAGCAGCTTGGCCTCCGGACAACGGGTGTTTTTT. Translation gives CASSLASGQRVFF.

The chain recombines TRBV6-1 with TRBJ1-1; D not certain. The length of the CDR3 is 15 residues. CDR1 and CDR2 from the germline V gene are MNHNS and SASEGT. Trimming removed 4 bases at V and 1 base at J, with 13 bases between. Written as DNA, the CDR3 is TGTGCCAGCAGTGCGTCCTGGACTGAGAACACTGAAGCTTTCTTT. Its protein is CASSASWTENTEAFF.

The chain uses TRBV27 and TRBJ1-3, with D possibly TRBD1 on 5 matching bases. Germline V lookup: CDR1 MNHEY, CDR2 SMNVEV (reference sequence). The ends were cut back, 5 bases at V and 3 bases at J, with 17 bases in the middle. The length of the CDR3 is 16 residues. The CDR3 DNA is TGTGCCAGCAGTGCGGGGGTGGGAGTTGGTGGAAACACCATATATTTT. Its translation: CASSAGVGVGGNTIYF.

This clone occurred once. The chain has TRBV6-5 and TRBJ1-5; no firm D call. CDR3 size: 13 residues. Germline-derived CDR1 and CDR2 are MNHEY and SVGAGI. V was pared by 0 bases and J by 7 bases, with 7 bases between. The CDR3 nucleotides read TGTGCCAGCAGTTACTCAGCGGAACAGCCCCAGCATTTT. Amino acids: CASSYSAEQPQHF.

The rearrangement joins TRBV6-5 to TRBJ2-7, with TRBD2 identical over 12 bases. The V gene's germline CDR1 is MNHEY and CDR2 SVGAGI. The CDR3 loop spans 15 amino acids. Trimming cost V 7 bases and J 5 bases; bases outside gene matches: 9. CDR3 region: CASKGGLAGWNEQYF. In DNA, the CDR3 is TGTGCCAGCAAAGGGGGACTAGCGGGTTGGAACGAGCAGTACTTC.

This clone was seen once. The chain recombines TRBV21-1 with TRBJ2-3; TRBD2, as called in the table, went unchecked against the DNA. TRBV21-1 is deemed a pseudogene. The CDR3 length is 14 residues. CDR3 sequence (DNA): TGTGCCAGTACTAGCGGGAGTTCCACAGATACGCAGTATTTT. It codes for CASTSGSSTDTQYF.